A single sample is the source of the 27 T cell receptor beta chains below, sequenced in a study of T cell responses to AZD1222 COVID-19 vaccine. Profiled with immunoSEQ multiplex PCR; TCRdb holds only in-frame clones, not every one. The data hold roughly 140,000 clones, with roughly 89% observed a single time. Sequencing was performed on peripheral blood, taken on day 0 of AZD1222 vaccination. These receptors were collected from an adult in good health.

The rearrangement joins TRBV7-2 to TRBJ1-2, with D possibly TRBD1 on 5 matching bases. The CDR3 runs to 14 residues. Germline lookup yields CDR1 SGHTA and CDR2 FQGNSA. V dropped 0 bases and J dropped 4 bases, with 9 bases sitting between them. The CDR3 is CASSLAGLGYGYTF. The CDR3, as DNA: TGTGCCAGCAGCTTAGCGGGGCTTGGCTATGGCTACACCTTC.

The chain links TRBV2 to TRBJ2-7; 10 bases match TRBD1. The CDR3 is made up of 15 amino acids. Germline lookup yields CDR1 SNHLY and CDR2 FYNNEI. Unmatched junction bases numbered 10, after V lost 4 bases and J lost 7 bases. CDR3 sequence (DNA): TGTGCCAGCAGTGTATGGGGGACAGGGGAAGGGGAGCAGTACTTC. Amino acid sequence: CASSVWGTGEGEQYF. Together with reference TRBV2 and TRBJ2-7, the CDR3 gives the full variable domain: EPEVTQTPSHQVTQMGQEVILRCVPISNHLYFYWYRQILGQKVEFLVSFYNNEISEKSEIFDDQFSVERPDGSNFTLKIRSTKLEDSAMYFCASSVWGTGEGEQYFGPGTRLTVT.

The chain couples TRBV6-5 to TRBJ2-7; D not certain. CDR1 and CDR2 (germline): MNHEY, SVGAGI. CDR3 length equals 13 residues. V dropped 0 bases and J dropped 6 bases, with 9 bases sitting between them. The DNA for the CDR3 is TGTGCCAGCAGTTACTCGATCCGGTCCGAGCAGTACTTC. Residues: CASSYSIRSEQYF.

This clone was picked up one time. This chain links TRBV18 with TRBJ2-3; no reliable D call. The germline V gene has CDR1 KGHSH and CDR2 LQKENI. Trimming took 6 bases from V and 2 from J, leaving 12 bases between them. The CDR3 consists of 14 residues. CDR3 in DNA: TGTGCCAGCTCCTGGCAGCCGAACACAGATACGCAGTATTTT. It yields the protein CASSWQPNTDTQYF.

This sequence joins TRBV7-3 and TRBJ2-1; D is ambiguous. V was trimmed by 2 bases and J by 5 bases, leaving 7 bases between them. The CDR3 runs 13 residues. From germline, CDR1 is SGHTA and CDR2 FQGTGA. The CDR3 coding sequence is TGTGCCAGCAGCTTAGCTGGGAACAATGAGCAGTTCTTC. Its protein product is CASSLAGNNEQFF.

This chain links TRBV30 with TRBJ1-2; 9 positions agree with TRBD1. Germline CDR1 GTSNPN, CDR2 SVGIG (reference sequence). V trimming: 4 bases; J trimming: 10 bases; junction bases outside the gene matches: 4. The CDR3 runs 11 residues. CDR3 sequence reads: CAWTGQGIYTF. The CDR3 DNA reads as TGTGCCTGGACCGGACAGGGGATCTACACCTTC.

The V gene is TRBV5-1, the J gene TRBJ1-2, with a tentative D call TRBD1 (6 bases). The V gene lost 4 bases and the J gene lost 4 bases, with 11 bases spanning the gap. Germline loops: CDR1 SGHRS, CDR2 YFSETQ. This CDR3 is 13 amino acids long. The CDR3, as DNA: TGCGCCAGCAGCGCACAGGGTAGCTATGGCTACACCTTC. This sequence encodes CASSAQGSYGYTF.

The V and J genes are TRBV18 and TRBJ2-7; D is possibly TRBD2 (6 bases). The CDR3 is 14 amino acids. Trimming cost V 6 bases and J 2 bases, with 14 bases left between them. Germline CDR1 is KGHSH and CDR2 is LQKENI. The CDR3 spells CASSPAEGPYEQYF. CDR3 coding DNA: TGTGCCAGCTCCCCGGCGGAGGGCCCCTACGAGCAGTACTTC.

The rearrangement uses TRBV5-1 and TRBJ2-7, with D unclear. The germline V gene encodes CDR1 SGHRS and CDR2 YFSETQ. The V end lost 4 bases, the J end lost 2 bases, and 13 bases lay between the germline ends. The CDR3 contains 14 residues. The CDR3 sequence is CASSGNREPYEQYF. In DNA form, the CDR3 reads TGCGCCAGCAGCGGGAATAGGGAACCCTACGAGCAGTACTTC.

The chain links TRBV5-1 to TRBJ2-1, with D maybe TRBD2 (6 bases). CDR1 is SGHRS, CDR2 YFSETQ, per germline. The CDR3 consists of 15 residues. Trimming shortened V by 0 bases and J by 8 bases, and 15 bases separated the two germline ends. This chain's CDR3 is CASSLEQRGGDEQFF. The CDR3 DNA sequence: TGCGCCAGCAGCTTGGAACAGAGGGGAGGCGATGAGCAGTTCTTC.

The gene calls are TRBV19 and TRBJ2-3; D is unclear. The CDR3 has 13 residues. Deletions cut 1 base from V and 5 bases from J, with 7 bases between. Germline loops: CDR1 LNHDA, CDR2 SQIVND (reference sequence). The CDR3 reads CASSIGGGDTQYF. CDR3 bases: TGTGCCAGTAGTATAGGAGGTGGAGATACGCAGTATTTT.

The rearrangement joins TRBV6-5 to TRBJ2-3; D uncertain. Germline V lookup: CDR1 MNHEY, CDR2 SVGAGI. The V end lost 2 bases, the J end lost 2 bases, and 11 bases lay between the germline ends. This CDR3 region has 15 residues. The CDR3 spells CASSYAAVATDTQYF. In DNA form, the CDR3 reads TGTGCCAGCAGTTACGCCGCCGTTGCCACAGATACGCAGTATTTT.

This chain connects TRBV7-2 to TRBJ2-2, with 8 bases matching TRBD2. The CDR3 is 14 amino acids. V was pared by 5 bases and J by 7 bases, with 6 bases of the junction left unmatched. Germline CDR1 is SGHTA and CDR2 is FQGNSA. CDR3 sequence reads: CASSPRGAGGELFF. CDR3 DNA sequence: TGTGCCAGCAGCCCGCGGGGGGCGGGCGGGGAGCTGTTTTTT.

The J gene is TRBJ2-7, the V gene TRBV2, with D possibly matching TRBD2 (5 bases). Germline-derived CDR1 and CDR2 are SNHLY and FYNNEI. The CDR3 loop spans 14 amino acids. V lost 1 base and J 4 bases, leaving 11 bases between the germline ends. The CDR3 DNA reads TGTGCCAGCAGTGAAGGGGAGTCCTGGTACGAGCAGTACTTC. Encoded protein: CASSEGESWYEQYF.

This clone came up a few times. This chain joins TRBV4-1 and TRBJ1-3, with D unclear. V shed 0 bases and J shed 5 bases, with 8 bases lying between them. The CDR3 contains 14 residues. CDR1 and CDR2 from the germline V gene are MGHRA and YSYEKL. The CDR3 bases are TGCGCCAGCAGCCAAGAGAGCGGGCGAAACACCATATATTTT. Its protein product is CASSQESGRNTIYF.

The rearrangement uses TRBV5-1 and TRBJ2-3; D is ambiguous. The CDR3 totals 12 residues. V was shortened by 4 bases and J by 4 bases, with 7 bases between the two germline ends. CDR1 SGHRS and CDR2 YFSETQ come from the germline V gene. The CDR3 is CASSPPADTQYF. DNA of the CDR3: TGCGCCAGCAGCCCCCCAGCAGATACGCAGTATTTT.

The J gene is TRBJ1-2, the V gene TRBV5-4; D gene unclear. This CDR3 comprises 15 residues. Looked up from germline, CDR1 is SGHNT and CDR2 is YYREEE (reference sequence). Trimming took off 0 bases at V and 3 bases at J, with 12 bases between the two ends. The CDR3 DNA is TGTGCCAGCAGCTTGGTAGCGGGGATCGACTATGGCTACACCTTC. This encodes CASSLVAGIDYGYTF.

The J gene is TRBJ1-3, the V gene TRBV19; D unresolved. The CDR3 is made up of 15 amino acids. The ends were cut back, 4 bases at V and 0 bases at J, with 10 bases in the middle. Germline V lookup: CDR1 LNHDA, CDR2 SQIVND (reference sequence). CDR3 bases: TGTGCCAGTAGTACAACGAGGAGCTCTGGAAACACCATATATTTT. Translated, it gives CASSTTRSSGNTIYF.

This chain uses TRBV5-6 with TRBJ1-2; D is undetermined. The germline V gene has CDR1 SGHDT and CDR2 YYEEEE. The CDR3 runs 14 residues. V was pared by 0 bases and J by 4 bases, with 10 bases between. CDR3 nucleotides: TGTGCCAGCAGCTTGGCGAGGTACCCCTATGGCTACACCTTC. This gives the protein CASSLARYPYGYTF. The complete variable domain, with remaining parts taken from reference TRBV5-6 and TRBJ1-2, reads DAGVTQSPTHLIKTRGQQVTLRCSPKSGHDTVSWYQQALGQGPQFIFQYYEEEERQRGNFPDRFSGHQFPNYSSELNVNALLLGDSALYLCASSLARYPYGYTFGSGTRLTVV.

The rearrangement uses TRBV11-2 and TRBJ1-6; D may be TRBD1 (6 bases). Trimming pared 4 bases from V and 8 bases from J, leaving 12 bases between. The CDR3 loop spans 14 amino acids. Germline CDR1 is SGHAT and CDR2 is FQNNGV. For the CDR3, the DNA is TGTGCCAGCAGCTACACAGGGACCGATTCACCCCTCCACTTT. Translated: CASSYTGTDSPLHF. Combining the CDR3 with reference TRBV11-2 and TRBJ1-6 gives the whole variable domain EAGVAQSPRYKIIEKRQSVAFWCNPISGHATLYWYQQILGQGPKLLIQFQNNGVVDDSQLPKDRFSAERLKGVDSTLKIQPAKLEDSAVYLCASSYTGTDSPLHFGNGTRLTVT.

The V call is TRBV6-6, the J call TRBJ2-7; D unclear. This CDR3 comprises 11 residues. The V end lost 0 bases, the J end lost 6 bases, and 3 bases lay between the germline ends. CDR1 is MNHNY, CDR2 SVGAGI, per germline (reference sequence). Here the CDR3 DNA reads TGTGCCAGCAGTTACTCGGGCGAGCAGTACTTC. Translation: CASSYSGEQYF.

V is TRBV9 and J is TRBJ2-7; 8 positions agree with TRBD1. The V and J ends lost 4 bases and 1 base, in that order; junction bases with no gene match: 7. The CDR3 loop spans 15 amino acids. Germline CDR1 SGDLS, CDR2 YYNGEE. The CDR3 nucleotides are TGTGCCAGCAGCTTTGGACAGGGAGTATCCTACGAGCAGTACTTC. Translating gives CASSFGQGVSYEQYF. Complete variable domain (other parts from reference TRBV9 and TRBJ2-7): DSGVTQTPKHLITATGQRVTLRCSPRSGDLSVYWYQQSLDQGLQFLIQYYNGEERAKGNILERFSAQQFPDLHSELNLSSLELGDSALYFCASSFGQGVSYEQYFGPGTRLTVT.

The V and J genes are TRBV15 and TRBJ2-1, with 9 nucleotides matching TRBD1. Germline CDR1 LNHNV, CDR2 YYDKDF (reference sequence). The CDR3 length is 14 residues. V gave up 2 bases and J gave up 12 bases; unmatched junction bases: 8. The chain's CDR3 is CATSRPGTGRGQFF. CDR3 sequence (DNA): TGTGCCACCAGCAGACCCGGGACAGGGAGGGGGCAGTTCTTC.

The V gene is TRBV7-9, the J gene TRBJ2-1; D may be TRBD2 (6 bases). V lost 4 bases and J 2 bases, leaving 12 bases between the germline ends. This CDR3 spans 15 amino acids. Germline V gene lookup returns CDR1 SEHNR and CDR2 FQNEAQ (reference sequence). The DNA for the CDR3 is TGTGCCAGCAGCTCGTTGGCTAGCGCCTACAATGAGCAGTTCTTC. Translated: CASSSLASAYNEQFF.

This sequence joins TRBV12-5 and TRBJ2-6; D ambiguous. V was shortened by 0 bases and J by 4 bases, with 19 bases between the two germline ends. This CDR3 is 19 amino acids long. The germline V gene has CDR1 LGHNT and CDR2 FRNRAP. Here the CDR3 reads CASGLVATLSLLGANVLTF. CDR3 DNA: TGTGCTAGTGGTTTGGTAGCGACCCTATCCCTTTTAGGGGCCAACGTCCTGACTTTC.

This clone was picked up one time. The chain combines TRBV5-6 with TRBJ1-4, with a tentative D call TRBD1 (5 bases). V lost 4 bases and J lost 7, with 17 bases in between. Germline loops: CDR1 SGHDT, CDR2 YYEEEE. The CDR3 consists of 15 residues. The CDR3: CASSPFDSAVEKLFF. The CDR3 DNA reads TGTGCCAGCAGCCCATTCGACAGTGCGGTTGAAAAACTGTTTTTT.

V gene TRBV7-9 combines with J gene TRBJ1-3; a possible D gene is TRBD1 (5 bases). This CDR3 spans 17 amino acids. Germline CDR1 and CDR2: SEHNR and FQNEAQ (reference sequence). Trimming removed 3 bases from V and 2 bases from J, with 17 bases in between. CDR3 DNA: TGTGCCAGCAGCTTGGGTCGGGGGGAAAGAGCTGGAAACACCATATATTTT. Its translation: CASSLGRGERAGNTIYF.